These T cell receptor beta chains were read from a single sample in a study of T-cell memory formation after mild COVID-19. TCRdb re-called the 5' RACE reads through MiXCR, storing one row per CDR3 protein. The repertoire has under 650,000 distinct CDR3 sequences, approximately 19% of them found once; the top ten carry about 12%. Specimen: PBMCs or a T cell subset sorted from them (not recorded which). The receptors shown here come from an adult woman who had mild COVID-19 (a few samples of this study predate the infection). Cell type and time point are not known. Each CDR3 is given with its conserved first and last residue. A D gene is named only where the DNA matches it firmly. Not all rows give a size; the values are once, few, many and, for expanded clones, a class.

clone_size: many; d_call: TRBD1; j_call: TRBJ1-1; v_call: TRBV18; cdr3_nt: TGTGCCAGCTCACCTCGGGACAGGGCGTCCACTGAAGCTTTCTTT; cdr3_aa: CASSPRDRASTEAFF
clone_size: NA; d_call: NA; j_call: TRBJ1-1; v_call: TRBV7-9; cdr3_nt: TGTGCCGGGGGGAGGGGTAACACTGAAGCTTTCTTT; cdr3_aa: CAGGRGNTEAFF
clone_size: few; d_call: NA; j_call: TRBJ2-5; v_call: TRBV7-2; cdr3_nt: TGTGCCAGCACCCGTTTTGGGGAGACCCAGTACTTC; cdr3_aa: CASTRFGETQYF
clone_size: few; d_call: TRBD2; j_call: TRBJ2-5; v_call: TRBV6-5; cdr3_nt: TGTGCCAGCAGTTACCGCCGGGGGAGGGGAGAGACCCAGTACTTC; cdr3_aa: CASSYRRGRGETQYF
clone_size: few; d_call: NA; j_call: TRBJ2-1; v_call: TRBV7-2; cdr3_nt: TGTGCCAGCAGCTATACATGGCCGGGCCCCTACAATGAGCAGTTCTTC; cdr3_aa: CASSYTWPGPYNEQFF
clone_size: few; d_call: NA; j_call: TRBJ2-5; v_call: TRBV20-1; cdr3_nt: TGCAGTGCTCGTTACCGGGAGCTACAAGAGACCCAGTACTTC; cdr3_aa: CSARYRELQETQYF
clone_size: few; d_call: NA; j_call: TRBJ1-2; v_call: TRBV24-1; cdr3_nt: TGTGCCACCAGTGATTTTACAAACTATGGCTACACCTTC; cdr3_aa: CATSDFTNYGYTF
clone_size: NA; d_call: NA; j_call: TRBJ2-5; v_call: TRBV20-1; cdr3_nt: TGCAGTGCTACAACTCCGGGACTCATATTCAAATCTGAAGAGACCCAGTACTTC; cdr3_aa: CSATTPGLIFKSEETQYF
clone_size: few; d_call: TRBD1; j_call: TRBJ1-1; v_call: TRBV3-1; cdr3_nt: TGTGCCAGCAGCCAAGCCGGGACAGGCTATGAAGCTTTCTTT; cdr3_aa: CASSQAGTGYEAFF
clone_size: NA; d_call: NA; j_call: TRBJ2-7; v_call: TRBV4-2; cdr3_nt: TGTGCCAGCAGCCAAGTCGGAGGGACTCTATCCCACGAGCAGTACTTC; cdr3_aa: CASSQVGGTLSHEQYF
clone_size: NA; d_call: NA; j_call: TRBJ1-4; v_call: TRBV7-9; cdr3_nt: TGTGCCAGCAGCTTAGATCAGGGGCTGAATGAAAAACTGTTTTTT; cdr3_aa: CASSLDQGLNEKLFF
clone_size: NA; d_call: TRBD2; j_call: TRBJ2-3; v_call: TRBV5-6; cdr3_nt: TGTGCCAGCAGCTTGGCGGGGGGGCGGAATACGCAGTATTTT; cdr3_aa: CASSLAGGRNTQYF
clone_size: NA; d_call: TRBD1; j_call: TRBJ2-1; v_call: TRBV11-2; cdr3_nt: TGTGCCAGCAGCCGCCAACAGGGGCCCCCGGGGTACAATGAGCAGTTCTTC; cdr3_aa: CASSRQQGPPGYNEQFF
clone_size: few; d_call: NA; j_call: TRBJ2-5; v_call: TRBV20-1; cdr3_nt: TGCAGTGCTAGATCATATACGGGGCTCGAAGAGACCCAGTACTTC; cdr3_aa: CSARSYTGLEETQYF
clone_size: many; d_call: NA; j_call: TRBJ1-4; v_call: TRBV7-9; cdr3_nt: TGTGCCAGCAGCTTAGGGGGGGCAGAACGTGAAAAACTGTTTTTT; cdr3_aa: CASSLGGAEREKLFF
clone_size: many; d_call: TRBD1; j_call: TRBJ2-7; v_call: TRBV12-3/TRBV12-4; cdr3_nt: TGTGCCAGCAGTCACGCCGGGACAGGCCGAAGAGGCGAGTACTTC; cdr3_aa: CASSHAGTGRRGEYF
clone_size: few; d_call: TRBD2; j_call: TRBJ2-2; v_call: TRBV7-2; cdr3_nt: TGTGCCAGCAGCTTACTCGGGGGGGCAAACGGGGAGCTGTTTTTT; cdr3_aa: CASSLLGGANGELFF
clone_size: NA; d_call: NA; j_call: TRBJ2-5; v_call: TRBV7-2; cdr3_nt: TGTGCCAGCAGCTTAAGTGGGGCTAGTCAAGAGACCCAGTACTTC; cdr3_aa: CASSLSGASQETQYF
clone_size: NA; d_call: NA; j_call: TRBJ1-1; v_call: TRBV2; cdr3_nt: TGTGCCAGCAGTGAGAGGAGGTACACTGAAGCTTTCTTT; cdr3_aa: CASSERRYTEAFF
clone_size: few; d_call: TRBD1; j_call: TRBJ2-7; v_call: TRBV20-1; cdr3_nt: TGCAGTGCTAGAGGCCGGGACAGGGTCACCTACGAGCAGTACTTC; cdr3_aa: CSARGRDRVTYEQYF
clone_size: few; d_call: TRBD1; j_call: TRBJ2-7; v_call: TRBV24-1; cdr3_nt: TGTGCCACCAGTGAGACCGGGACAGGGGGCGGCGAGCAGTACTTC; cdr3_aa: CATSETGTGGGEQYF
clone_size: NA; d_call: NA; j_call: TRBJ1-5; v_call: TRBV6-1; cdr3_nt: TGTGCCAGCAGTCCGACAGCGAGGCAGCCCCAGCATTTT; cdr3_aa: CASSPTARQPQHF
clone_size: few; d_call: NA; j_call: TRBJ2-1; v_call: TRBV6-5; cdr3_nt: TGTGCCAGCAGTACCTATAGCGGCTACAAGTTCTTC; cdr3_aa: CASSTYSGYKFF
clone_size: NA; d_call: NA; j_call: TRBJ2-3; v_call: TRBV5-6; cdr3_nt: TGTGCCAGCAGCTTTACCGGGGGGCCTGATACGCAGTATTTT; cdr3_aa: CASSFTGGPDTQYF
clone_size: NA; d_call: NA; j_call: TRBJ2-7; v_call: TRBV20-1; cdr3_nt: TGCAGTGCTCTTTCGACGGGCAGGGGATACGAGCAGTACTTC; cdr3_aa: CSALSTGRGYEQYF
clone_size: few; d_call: NA; j_call: TRBJ2-7; v_call: TRBV24-1; cdr3_nt: TGTGCCACCAGTGACTCCGGGACTTACTCCCCCGAGCAGTACTTC; cdr3_aa: CATSDSGTYSPEQYF
clone_size: few; d_call: TRBD2; j_call: TRBJ2-1; v_call: TRBV20-1; cdr3_nt: TGCAGTGCTAGCGGGGGGAGCAATGAGCAGTTCTTC; cdr3_aa: CSASGGSNEQFF
clone_size: NA; d_call: NA; j_call: TRBJ1-6; v_call: TRBV15; cdr3_nt: TGTGCCACGACCTGGGGCCGAGAAGCTAATTCACCCCTCCACTTT; cdr3_aa: CATTWGREANSPLHF
clone_size: NA; d_call: TRBD1; j_call: TRBJ2-7; v_call: TRBV6-2/TRBV6-3; cdr3_nt: TGTGCCAGCAGACCCGGGACAGGGGACGGCGAGCAGTACTTC; cdr3_aa: CASRPGTGDGEQYF
clone_size: NA; d_call: NA; j_call: TRBJ2-6; v_call: TRBV20-1; cdr3_nt: TGCAGTGCTAGCGGCTGGGGAGCCTCTGGGGCCAACGTCCTGACTTTC; cdr3_aa: CSASGWGASGANVLTF
clone_size: few; d_call: NA; j_call: TRBJ2-2; v_call: TRBV5-1; cdr3_nt: TGCGCCAGCAGCTCCCGGGAGATCACCGGGGAGCTGTTTTTT; cdr3_aa: CASSSREITGELFF
clone_size: NA; d_call: NA; j_call: TRBJ2-5; v_call: TRBV20-1; cdr3_nt: TGCAGTGCTAACTTTGTAGAGACCCAGTACTTC; cdr3_aa: CSANFVETQYF
clone_size: NA; d_call: NA; j_call: TRBJ2-1; v_call: TRBV11-2; cdr3_nt: TGTGCCAGCAGCCAGGCGGTGGGTCCTACCTACAATGAGCAGTTCTTC; cdr3_aa: CASSQAVGPTYNEQFF
clone_size: NA; d_call: TRBD1; j_call: TRBJ2-7; v_call: TRBV5-1; cdr3_nt: TGCGCCAGCCAAGTCGGGACAGCTAACTACGAGCAGTACTTC; cdr3_aa: CASQVGTANYEQYF
clone_size: few; d_call: NA; j_call: TRBJ1-5; v_call: TRBV15; cdr3_nt: TGTGCCACCAGCAGGGGGGCGGCTAATCAGCCCCAGCATTTT; cdr3_aa: CATSRGAANQPQHF
clone_size: few; d_call: NA; j_call: TRBJ2-2; v_call: TRBV12-3/TRBV12-4; cdr3_nt: TGTGCCAGCAGTTTCGTCTCGTTGGAGCTGTTTTTT; cdr3_aa: CASSFVSLELFF
clone_size: NA; d_call: NA; j_call: TRBJ1-1; v_call: TRBV6-1; cdr3_nt: TGTGCCAGCAGTGAGACATCCTCGGGCACTGAAGCTTTCTTT; cdr3_aa: CASSETSSGTEAFF
clone_size: NA; d_call: NA; j_call: TRBJ2-2; v_call: TRBV18; cdr3_nt: TGTGCCAGCTCACCACGGCTTAGGCTTACGGAGAACACCGGGGAGCTGTTTTTT; cdr3_aa: CASSPRLRLTENTGELFF
clone_size: few; d_call: NA; j_call: TRBJ1-1; v_call: TRBV19; cdr3_nt: TGTGCCAGTAGCCCACCGTGGGGGGCCGGCACTGAAGCTTTCTTT; cdr3_aa: CASSPPWGAGTEAFF
clone_size: few; d_call: NA; j_call: TRBJ1-5; v_call: TRBV20-1; cdr3_nt: TGCAGTGCCAAGGACACTAGCAATCAGCCCCAGCATTTT; cdr3_aa: CSAKDTSNQPQHF
clone_size: NA; d_call: NA; j_call: TRBJ2-5; v_call: TRBV14; cdr3_nt: TGTGCCAGCAGCCAAGGGCTAGTCAGGGAGACCCAGTACTTC; cdr3_aa: CASSQGLVRETQYF
clone_size: NA; d_call: TRBD2; j_call: TRBJ2-1; v_call: TRBV29-1; cdr3_nt: TGCAGCGTCGGACTAGCGGGAGGCCACATCTACAATGAGCAGTTCTTC; cdr3_aa: CSVGLAGGHIYNEQFF
clone_size: few; d_call: TRBD1; j_call: TRBJ1-1; v_call: TRBV4-1; cdr3_nt: TGCGCCAGCAGCCACCCGGGACAGGGTCTGGCTGAAGCTTTCTTT; cdr3_aa: CASSHPGQGLAEAFF
clone_size: many; d_call: NA; j_call: TRBJ1-1; v_call: TRBV20-1; cdr3_nt: TGCAGTGCTAGAGATCGTGAAGAGTACACTGAAGCTTTCTTT; cdr3_aa: CSARDREEYTEAFF
clone_size: NA; d_call: NA; j_call: TRBJ2-5; v_call: TRBV2; cdr3_nt: TGTGCCAGCAGTGACTTGGGTGGGACGTACGAGACCCAGTACTTC; cdr3_aa: CASSDLGGTYETQYF
clone_size: NA; d_call: NA; j_call: TRBJ1-2; v_call: TRBV24-1; cdr3_nt: TGTGCCACCAGCCCGGGGACACGACATGGCTACACCTTC; cdr3_aa: CATSPGTRHGYTF
clone_size: NA; d_call: TRBD2; j_call: TRBJ2-3; v_call: TRBV30; cdr3_nt: TGTGCCTGGATCCAGGCGGGGGGCACAGATACGCAGTATTTT; cdr3_aa: CAWIQAGGTDTQYF
clone_size: NA; d_call: TRBD1; j_call: TRBJ1-1; v_call: TRBV12-3/TRBV12-4; cdr3_nt: TGTGCCAGCAGAACCGGGACAGGGGGTTTCTTGAACACTGAAGCTTTCTTT; cdr3_aa: CASRTGTGGFLNTEAFF
clone_size: few; d_call: NA; j_call: TRBJ2-3; v_call: TRBV7-3; cdr3_nt: TGTGCCAGCAGCCCAAGGGCCGAGGAGGATACGCAGTATTTT; cdr3_aa: CASSPRAEEDTQYF
clone_size: many; d_call: TRBD2; j_call: TRBJ2-7; v_call: TRBV4-1; cdr3_nt: TGCGCCAGCAGCCAAGATAATAGACTAGCGGGGGCAATCTCCTACGAGCAGTACTTC; cdr3_aa: CASSQDNRLAGAISYEQYF
clone_size: few; d_call: NA; j_call: TRBJ2-3; v_call: TRBV25-1; cdr3_nt: TGTGCCAGCAGTGCCTCGGGACCACGTGGAGATACGCAGTATTTT; cdr3_aa: CASSASGPRGDTQYF
clone_size: NA; d_call: TRBD2; j_call: TRBJ2-7; v_call: TRBV11-2; cdr3_nt: TGTGCCAGCAGCTTATTTACTAGCGCTAACTCCTACGAGCAGTACTTC; cdr3_aa: CASSLFTSANSYEQYF
clone_size: few; d_call: NA; j_call: TRBJ2-2; v_call: TRBV29-1; cdr3_nt: TGCAGCGTTGATAAGGGCACCGGGGAGCTGTTTTTT; cdr3_aa: CSVDKGTGELFF